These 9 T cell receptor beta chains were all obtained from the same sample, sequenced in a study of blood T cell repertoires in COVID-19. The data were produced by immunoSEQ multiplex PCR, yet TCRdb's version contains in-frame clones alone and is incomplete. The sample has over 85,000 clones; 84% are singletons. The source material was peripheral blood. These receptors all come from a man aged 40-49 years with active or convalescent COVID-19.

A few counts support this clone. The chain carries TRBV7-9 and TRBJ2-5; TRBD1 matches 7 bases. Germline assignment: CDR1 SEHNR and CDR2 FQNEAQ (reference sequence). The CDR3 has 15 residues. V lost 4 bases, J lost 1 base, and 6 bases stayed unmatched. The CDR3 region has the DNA TGTGCCAGCAGCTCCTACAGGGACAGCCAAGAGACCCAGTACTTC. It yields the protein CASSSYRDSQETQYF.

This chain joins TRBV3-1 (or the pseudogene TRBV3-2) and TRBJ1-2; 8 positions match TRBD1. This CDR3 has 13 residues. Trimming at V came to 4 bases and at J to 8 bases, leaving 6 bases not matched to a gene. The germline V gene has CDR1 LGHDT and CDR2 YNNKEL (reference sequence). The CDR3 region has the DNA TGTGCCAGCAGCCCTGGACAGGGAAGAGGCTACACCTTC. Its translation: CASSPGQGRGYTF.

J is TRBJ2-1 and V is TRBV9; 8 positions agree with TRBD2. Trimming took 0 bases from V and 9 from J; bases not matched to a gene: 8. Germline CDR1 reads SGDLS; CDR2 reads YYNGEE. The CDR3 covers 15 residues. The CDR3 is CASSVVSGGLGEQFF. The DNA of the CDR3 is TGTGCCAGCAGCGTAGTTTCGGGGGGGCTCGGTGAGCAGTTCTTC.

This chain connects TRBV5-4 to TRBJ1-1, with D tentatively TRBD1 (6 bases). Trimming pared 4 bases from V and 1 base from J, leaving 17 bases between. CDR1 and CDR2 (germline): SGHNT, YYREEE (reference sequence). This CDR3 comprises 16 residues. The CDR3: CASSPVGQGKNTEAFF. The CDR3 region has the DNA TGTGCCAGCAGCCCAGTGGGGCAGGGGAAGAACACTGAAGCTTTCTTT.

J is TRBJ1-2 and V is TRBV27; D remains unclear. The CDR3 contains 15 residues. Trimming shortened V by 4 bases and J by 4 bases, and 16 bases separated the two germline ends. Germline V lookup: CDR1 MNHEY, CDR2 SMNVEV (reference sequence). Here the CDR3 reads CASSSKTTRGYGYTF. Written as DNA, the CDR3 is TGTGCCAGCAGTTCCAAAACAACTCGGGGCTATGGCTACACCTTC.

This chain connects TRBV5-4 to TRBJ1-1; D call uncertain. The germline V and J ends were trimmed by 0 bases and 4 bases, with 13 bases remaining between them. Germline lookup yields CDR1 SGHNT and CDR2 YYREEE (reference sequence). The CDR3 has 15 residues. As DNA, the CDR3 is TGTGCCAGCAGCTTGGATAACAGCTACTTCACTGAAGCTTTCTTT. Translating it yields CASSLDNSYFTEAFF.

CDR3 protein: CASRGLALETQYF. The CDR3 DNA follows: TGTGCCAGCAGGGGACTAGCGTTGGAGACCCAGTACTTC. This chain links TRBV2 with TRBJ2-5; 10 bases fit TRBD2. CDR3 length equals 13 residues. Germline trimming cut 6 bases from V and 5 bases from J; bases unmatched to any gene: 3. CDR1 is SNHLY, CDR2 FYNNEI, per germline.

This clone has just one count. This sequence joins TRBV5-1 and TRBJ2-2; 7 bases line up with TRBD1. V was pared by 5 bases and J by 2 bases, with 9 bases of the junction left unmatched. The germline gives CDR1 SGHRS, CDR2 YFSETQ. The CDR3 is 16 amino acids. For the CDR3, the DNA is TGCGCCAGCAGTGAAATCGGGACAGCCAACACCGGGGAGCTGTTTTTT. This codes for CASSEIGTANTGELFF.

The CDR3 DNA is TGTGCCAGCAGTTACTCGAGCAGGGTAGGCAATCAGCCCCAGCATTTT. It translates to CASSYSSRVGNQPQHF. This chain connects TRBV6-2 or TRBV6-3 to TRBJ1-5, with D perhaps TRBD1 (5 bases). The V end was cut by 0 bases, the J end by 2 bases, with 11 bases between. This CDR3 region has 16 residues. The germline V gene has CDR1 MNHEY and CDR2 SVGEGT.